Shown below are 9 T cell receptor beta chains from a single sample sequenced in a study of cytotoxic CD8 clonotypes in ibrutinib-treated CLL (dated by TCRdb to about 2021). Reading the label with the study, this specimen's time point is: less than 30 months on ibrutinib. Libraries came from the immunoSEQ multiplex PCR assay. The immuneACCESS repertoire file appears here via TCRdb, limited to in-frame rearrangements. These files lack a portion of the clones; in checked studies, under half of the deficit traces to unresolved V genes, and the cause of the others is not known. Counted in this sample were more than 200,000 clones; under 75% of them appeared once. The leading ten clones occupy approximately 15% of the sample. Here the sequenced sample was PBMCs, taken after 24 months of ibrutinib treatment. These receptors were taken from a human donor with chronic lymphocytic leukemia.

The J gene is TRBJ2-7, the V gene TRBV30; 12 nucleotides agree with TRBD2. Germline V CDR1 and CDR2: GTSNPN, SVGIG (reference sequence). The CDR3 sequence is 15 residues long. The V and J ends lost 2 bases and 5 bases, in that order; junction bases with no gene match: 7. CDR3 DNA: TGTGCCTGGAGTCCTCTAGCGGGAGGGCCCAACGAGCAGTACTTC. This codes for CAWSPLAGGPNEQYF.

This clone was recorded a few times. The chain recombines TRBV6-1 with TRBJ1-2, with 10 nucleotides matching TRBD1. The J segment lost 7 bases and the V segment lost 4 bases, leaving 6 bases of the junction unmatched. The CDR3 extends over 14 amino acids. Per germline, CDR1 MNHNS and CDR2 SASEGT. The DNA for the CDR3 is TGTGCCAGCAGTGCCCTCGACAGGGGGCTTGGCTACACCTTC. Translation: CASSALDRGLGYTF.

The V and J genes are TRBV29-1 and TRBJ1-2; maybe TRBD1 (5 bases). Trimming stripped 1 base from V and 4 bases from J, with 16 bases between. The CDR3 covers 15 residues. Germline assignment: CDR1 SQVTM and CDR2 ANQGSEA. The CDR3 loop is CSVEGGFGGFYGYTF. Written as DNA, the CDR3 is TGCAGCGTTGAAGGGGGTTTCGGGGGATTCTATGGCTACACCTTC.

The J gene is TRBJ2-5, the V gene TRBV7-9, with 7 nucleotides matching TRBD2. Germline V gives CDR1 SEHNR, CDR2 FQNEAQ (reference sequence). V was pared by 6 bases and J by 4 bases, with 8 bases of the junction left unmatched. The CDR3 spans 14 residues. The CDR3 sequence: CASSVSAGVETQYF. The CDR3 DNA reads as TGTGCCAGCAGTGTCTCGGCGGGAGTAGAGACCCAGTACTTC.

This clone was detected only once. The chain couples TRBV6-4 to TRBJ2-1, with D unresolved. This CDR3 region has 14 residues. Trimming removed 9 bases at V and 0 bases at J, with 12 bases between. CDR1 MRHNA and CDR2 SNTAGT come from the germline V gene. CDR3 in DNA: TGTGCCAGGAAGAAAGGGTACTCCTACAATGAGCAGTTCTTC. Its protein product is CARKKGYSYNEQFF.

The V and J genes are TRBV9 and TRBJ2-5; D may be TRBD1 or TRBD2 (5 bases each). CDR1 is SGDLS, CDR2 YYNGEE, per germline. Trimming took off 3 bases at V and 1 base at J, with 16 bases between the two ends. This CDR3 is 16 amino acids long. The chain's CDR3 is CASSASTGTVQETQYF. CDR3 DNA sequence: TGTGCCAGCAGCGCCTCGACCGGGACCGTCCAAGAGACCCAGTACTTC.

This sequence joins TRBV20-1 and TRBJ2-2; D unclear. V dropped 2 bases and J dropped 5 bases, with 3 bases sitting between them. This CDR3 is built from 11 residues. Germline CDR1 DFQATT, CDR2 SNEGSKA (reference sequence). The CDR3 DNA reads as TGCAGTGCTAGACAAACCGGGGAGCTGTTTTTT. Translation: CSARQTGELFF.

The rearrangement links TRBV7-9 to TRBJ1-1; TRBD1 is a possible D gene (5 bases). There are 14 residues in the CDR3. Trimming cost V 5 bases and J 1 base, with 11 bases left between them. Germline CDR1 and CDR2: SEHNR and FQNEAQ (reference sequence). Here the CDR3 DNA reads TGTGCCAGCAGCCCTCAAACAGGGAACACTGAAGCTTTCTTT. It specifies CASSPQTGNTEAFF.

This clone was seen only a few times. The V and J genes are TRBV5-1 and TRBJ1-1; D uncertain. The germline gives CDR1 SGHRS, CDR2 YFSETQ. V dropped 3 bases and J dropped 1 base, with 4 bases sitting between them. The CDR3 length is 12 residues. CDR3 DNA sequence: TGCGCCAGCAGCTCCAAGAACACTGAAGCTTTCTTT. As protein: CASSSKNTEAFF.